What follows are 8 T cell receptor beta chains derived from one specimen sequenced in a study of blood T cell repertoires in COVID-19. Method: immunoSEQ multiplex PCR; TCRdb's copy keeps in-frame clones and lacks some. The table shows a few hundred thousand clones, with under 90% occurring only once. What was sequenced was PBMCs or T cells enriched from blood (not recorded which). Source of these receptors: a woman aged 18-29 years who had recovered from COVID-19.

This clone was observed at least ten times. The chain joins TRBV4-1 to TRBJ2-7; TRBD1 agrees at 9 bases. The CDR3 consists of 15 residues. V was clipped by 4 bases and J by 6 bases; unmatched bases: 10. Per germline, CDR1 MGHRA and CDR2 YSYEKL. CDR3 sequence (DNA): TGCGCCAGCAGCCGAGGGACAGGGAGAGCCTCCGAGCAGTACTTC. Protein product: CASSRGTGRASEQYF.

The V gene is TRBV30, the J gene TRBJ1-3, with D tentatively TRBD1 (6 bases). Germline V gene lookup returns CDR1 GTSNPN and CDR2 SVGIG (reference sequence). V shed 0 bases and J shed 4 bases, with 13 bases lying between them. This CDR3 contains 15 residues. The CDR3 nucleotides read TGTGCCTGGAGTGTACAGGGTGGAGCGGGAAACACCATATATTTT. Translating it yields CAWSVQGGAGNTIYF.

V is TRBV6-6 and J is TRBJ1-2, with 7 bases that match TRBD1. Unmatched junction bases numbered 8, after V lost 6 bases and J lost 4 bases. The CDR3 length is 14 residues. The germline gives CDR1 MNHNY, CDR2 SVGAGI (reference sequence). CDR3 nucleotide sequence: TGTGCCAGCAGCAGGACCGGGGACAGCTATGGCTACACCTTC. Its translation is CASSRTGDSYGYTF.

This clone was counted at least ten times. The junction departs from germline at one end; a sequencing error may be responsible. This chain connects TRBV5-1 to TRBJ1-1; possibly TRBD1 for D (6 bases). CDR1 and CDR2 (germline): SGHRS, YFSETQ. The CDR3 sequence is 16 residues long. DNA of the CDR3: TGCGCCCGCAGCTTGCTCGGGGGCTGGGGGGGCACTGAAGCTTTCTTT. Residues: CARSLLGGWGGTEAFF.

CDR3 residues: CASSRGQGYTF. CDR3 in DNA: TGTGCCAGTAGCAGGGGGCAAGGCTACACCTTC. The rearrangement links TRBV19 to TRBJ1-2, with 8 bases that match TRBD1. CDR1 and CDR2 (germline): LNHDA, SQIVND (reference sequence). The CDR3 consists of 11 residues. Trimming took 6 bases from V and 8 from J; bases not matched to a gene: 2.

This sequence joins TRBV15 and TRBJ1-2; TRBD1 might be the D (6 bases). Germline lookup yields CDR1 LNHNV and CDR2 YYDKDF (reference sequence). The CDR3 has 16 residues. V was shortened by 5 bases and J by 3 bases, with 19 bases between the two germline ends. The DNA for the CDR3 is TGTGCCACCAGCCGCGGTGGTACAGGGTCGGACTATGGCTACACCTTC. This translates into CATSRGGTGSDYGYTF.

V and J are TRBV7-2 and TRBJ1-1; D may be TRBD1 (6 bases). V lost 5 bases and J 4 bases, leaving 14 bases between the germline ends. Germline CDR1 is SGHTA and CDR2 is FQGNSA. The length of the CDR3 is 14 residues. The CDR3 nucleotides are TGTGCCAGCAGCGCCCGACAGGAGGTCACTGAAGCTTTCTTT. It is translated as CASSARQEVTEAFF.

This clone has more than one count but fewer than ten. The chain links TRBV19 to TRBJ1-5, with TRBD1 matching 8 bases. Germline assignment: CDR1 LNHDA and CDR2 SQIVND (reference sequence). The CDR3 has 17 residues. Trimming removed 7 bases from V and 2 bases from J; junction bases left unmatched: 13. Here the CDR3 reads CASTPSFDRGGNQPQHF. The CDR3 bases are TGTGCCAGTACACCCAGTTTCGACAGGGGTGGCAATCAGCCCCAGCATTTT. The full variable domain, in which reference TRBV19 and TRBJ1-5 provide the parts outside the CDR3, is DGGITQSPKYLFRKEGQNVTLSCEQNLNHDAMYWYRQDPGQGLRLIYYSQIVNDFQKGDIAEGYSVSREKKESFPLTVTSAQKNPTAFYLCASTPSFDRGGNQPQHFGDGTRLSIL.